This T cell receptor (beta chain) was captured in a study of T cell responses to AZD1222 COVID-19 vaccine. Broader study findings: The reported proportion of spike-specific TCRs targeting unmutated variant regions was nearly half. The donors showed a predominance of white British ancestry and of females, with possible underestimation of clonal diversity.

In regard to this clone: No antigen is known for it.

Profiled with immunoSEQ multiplex PCR; TCRdb holds only in-frame clones, not every one. The table lists 110,000 to 150,000 clones, about 88% of them singletons. This CDR3 region has 12 residues. V lost 6 bases to trimming and J lost 5 bases; unmatched junction nucleotides: 3. Germline V gene data show CDR1 as MDHEN and CDR2 as SYDVKM. The chain has TRBV28 and TRBJ1-1, with 7 bases aligning to TRBD1. This TCR was recovered from an adult who received the AZD1222 COVID-19 vaccine. The specimen was peripheral blood, collected 28 days after the second AZD1222 dose. CDR3 sequence (DNA): TGTGCCAGCAGCCAGACAGGGACTGAAGCTTTCTTT. Its protein is CASSQTGTEAFF.